These 28 T cell receptor beta chains were sequenced from one sample in a study of blood T cell repertoires in COVID-19. Sequenced by immunoSEQ multiplex PCR; TCRdb stores in-frame clones only, minus some. The sample carries about 140,000 clones, around 87% recorded once. The sample comprised peripheral blood. The receptor set was obtained from a human donor in a cohort sampled during active COVID-19.

The table lists this clone with a count of one. The V call is TRBV28, the J call TRBJ1-1, with TRBD1 identical over 12 bases. The V gene's germline CDR1 is MDHEN and CDR2 SYDVKM. The CDR3 runs 16 residues. V lost 2 bases and J lost 6; bases outside the gene matches: 7. The CDR3 DNA sequence: TGTGCCAGCAGTTTAGGGGGACAGGGGGCGCAGGCTGAAGCTTTCTTT. Its translation is CASSLGGQGAQAEAFF.

The chain links TRBV11-1 to TRBJ1-1, with 7 bases lining up with TRBD1. Looked up from germline, CDR1 is SGHAT and CDR2 is FQDESV (reference sequence). This CDR3 has 14 residues. V trimming: 5 bases; J trimming: 4 bases; junction bases outside the gene matches: 7. In DNA, the CDR3 is TGTGCCAGCAGCCCTCGCCGGGACAGCACTGAAGCTTTCTTT. Encoded protein: CASSPRRDSTEAFF.

As for this clone: Distinct nucleotide sequences in the sample also encode this CDR3. The chain uses TRBV7-9 and TRBJ2-7; a weak D match, TRBD2 (5 bases). The CDR3 totals 12 residues. The germline gives CDR1 SEHNR, CDR2 FQNEAQ (reference sequence). Trimming pared 5 bases from V and 3 bases from J, leaving 8 bases between. CDR3 sequence reads: CASSQGSYEQYF. As DNA, the CDR3 is TGTGCCAGCAGCCAAGGGAGCTACGAGCAGTACTTC.

The CDR3 is CASSKTGTSVYEQYF. DNA for the CDR3: TGTGCCAGCAGCAAGACCGGGACTAGCGTCTACGAGCAGTACTTC. The V and J genes are TRBV9 and TRBJ2-7; TRBD2 matches 10 bases. Trimming cost V 4 bases and J 3 bases; bases outside gene matches: 7. There are 15 residues in the CDR3. CDR1 and CDR2 from the germline V gene are SGDLS and YYNGEE.

V usage is TRBV15 and J usage is TRBJ2-7; 10 bases are a match to TRBD1. CDR3 size: 14 residues. V dropped 3 bases and J dropped 5; count of bases not matched to a gene: 4. Germline assignment: CDR1 LNHNV and CDR2 YYDKDF (reference sequence). Here the CDR3 DNA reads TGTGCCACCAGCAGCCAGACAGGGGGCGACGAGCAGTACTTC. Translating gives CATSSQTGGDEQYF. The variable domain in full, completed from reference TRBV15 and TRBJ2-7, reads DAMVIQNPRYQVTQFGKPVTLSCSQTLNHNVMYWYQQKSSQAPKLLFHYYDKDFNNEADTPDNFQSRRPNTSFCFLDIRSPGLGDTAMYLCATSSQTGGDEQYFGPGTRLTVT.

The gene calls are TRBV2 and TRBJ2-6; a weak D match, TRBD1 (6 bases). The CDR3 is 13 residues long. Germline loops: CDR1 SNHLY, CDR2 FYNNEI. Trimming cost V 3 bases and J 10 bases, with 10 bases left between them. The CDR3 loop reads CASSDQTGNVLTF. CDR3 coding DNA: TGTGCCAGCAGTGACCAAACAGGGAACGTCCTGACTTTC.

V usage is TRBV18 and J usage is TRBJ2-1; 8 bases are a match to TRBD2. Germline V gene data show CDR1 as KGHSH and CDR2 as LQKENI. This CDR3 comprises 14 residues. Trimming took 5 bases from V and 4 from J; bases not matched to a gene: 4. CDR3 DNA: TGTGCCAGCTCAAGCGGGAGAGGGTACAATGAGCAGTTCTTC. It codes for CASSSGRGYNEQFF.

The J gene is TRBJ1-1, the V gene TRBV7-9; D is ambiguous. The length of the CDR3 is 16 residues. Germline loops: CDR1 SEHNR, CDR2 FQNEAQ (reference sequence). V lost 5 bases and J 0 bases, leaving 16 bases between the germline ends. Written as DNA, the CDR3 is TGTGCCAGCAGCACCACAGCTCTCAACATGAACACTGAAGCTTTCTTT. It is translated as CASSTTALNMNTEAFF.

In this sample, this clone is medium-sized. The chain carries TRBV30 and TRBJ1-5, with D maybe TRBD1 (6 bases). The length of the CDR3 is 15 residues. The germline V gene has CDR1 GTSNPN and CDR2 SVGIG (reference sequence). V lost 0 bases and J lost 2, with 11 bases in between. Here the CDR3 DNA reads TGTGCCTGGAGTGTAGCGGACAGTCGCAATCAGCCCCAGCATTTT. Its protein product is CAWSVADSRNQPQHF.

This chain uses TRBV5-1 with TRBJ2-7; 12 bases match TRBD2. Losses at the gene ends were 4 bases for V and 3 bases for J; bases not matched to a gene: 2. The CDR3 is made up of 14 amino acids. Germline V lookup: CDR1 SGHRS, CDR2 YFSETQ. The CDR3, as DNA: TGCGCCAGCAGCCGGACTAGCGGGATCTACGAGCAGTACTTC. It is translated as CASSRTSGIYEQYF.

This CDR3 reads CASSLESSGHEQFF. CDR3 DNA sequence: TGCGCCAGCAGCTTGGAGTCTAGCGGCCATGAGCAGTTCTTC. The rearrangement links TRBV5-1 to TRBJ2-1; 7 bases agree with TRBD2. This CDR3 has 14 residues. The germline V gene has CDR1 SGHRS and CDR2 YFSETQ. Trimming removed 0 bases from V and 8 bases from J; junction bases left unmatched: 5.

The chain joins TRBV5-1 to TRBJ1-1, with a possible D match to TRBD1 (6 bases). Germline V lookup: CDR1 SGHRS, CDR2 YFSETQ. The CDR3 totals 11 residues. With 5 bases removed from V and 5 bases from J, the gap between germline ends came to 7 bases. The chain's CDR3 is CASRGATEAFF. CDR3 sequence (DNA): TGCGCCAGCAGGGGGGCGACTGAAGCTTTCTTT.

This chain joins TRBV30 and TRBJ2-7; 8 bases are a match to TRBD1. The J segment lost 2 bases and the V segment lost 0 bases, leaving 9 bases of the junction unmatched. Germline assignment: CDR1 GTSNPN and CDR2 SVGIG (reference sequence). The CDR3 runs to 16 residues. This chain's CDR3 is CAWSVQWGQVTYEQYF. In DNA, the CDR3 is TGTGCCTGGAGTGTACAATGGGGACAGGTGACCTACGAGCAGTACTTC.

This chain links TRBV10-1 with TRBJ2-1; weak D call: TRBD1 (6 bases). The CDR3 consists of 14 residues. Germline V gene sequence: CDR1 WNHNN, CDR2 SYGVQD (reference sequence). Trimming removed 0 bases from V and 9 bases from J, with 12 bases in between. The CDR3 region has the DNA TGCGCCAGCAGTGAGTCCGTCAGGGGTATTGAGCAGTTCTTC. Translating it yields CASSESVRGIEQFF.

This chain uses TRBV7-3 with TRBJ2-3; the D is unclear. CDR3 length: 12 residues. Trimming stripped 6 bases from V and 8 bases from J, with 12 bases between. The germline CDR1 and CDR2 sequences are SGHTA and FQGTGA. The CDR3 region is CASSLFAGTQYF. In DNA, the CDR3 is TGTGCCAGCAGTCTCTTCGCCGGTACGCAGTATTTT.

The rearrangement uses TRBV27 and TRBJ2-7, with D maybe TRBD2 (5 bases). Trimming removed 3 bases at V and 5 bases at J, with 11 bases between. CDR1 MNHEY and CDR2 SMNVEV come from the germline V gene (reference sequence). CDR3 length: 13 residues. For the CDR3, the DNA is TGTGCCAGCAGTTTCCAGGAGGATCACGAGCAGTACTTC. It specifies CASSFQEDHEQYF.

This clone came up once. The genes are TRBV5-1 and TRBJ2-5; 7 bases are a match to TRBD2. This CDR3 spans 15 amino acids. J lost 3 bases, V lost 1 base, and 6 bases had no gene match. The germline V gene encodes CDR1 SGHRS and CDR2 YFSETQ. The CDR3 is CASSLYGGGEETQYF. CDR3 sequence (DNA): TGCGCCAGCAGCTTGTACGGCGGGGGAGAAGAGACCCAGTACTTC.

The V call is TRBV7-9, the J call TRBJ2-5, with 9 nucleotides matching TRBD2. V was clipped by 0 bases and J by 5 bases; unmatched bases: 10. The CDR3 has 17 amino acids. CDR1 is SEHNR and CDR2 is FQNEAQ in the germline V gene (reference sequence). The CDR3 here is CASSLALAGGPKETQYF. The CDR3 nucleotides read TGTGCCAGCAGCTTAGCGCTTGCGGGAGGGCCGAAGGAGACCCAGTACTTC.

In its sample, this clone was seen once. The chain is built from TRBV11-2 and TRBJ1-6, with D perhaps TRBD1 (5 bases). This CDR3 is built from 11 residues. Looked up from germline, CDR1 is SGHAT and CDR2 is FQNNGV. Trimming took off 8 bases at V and 11 bases at J, with 10 bases between the two ends. CDR3 DNA sequence: TGTGCCAGCGGCCGGGGGACACCCCTCCACTTT. Amino acid sequence: CASGRGTPLHF.

The chain is built from TRBV2 and TRBJ1-6; TRBD1 agrees at 7 bases. J gave up 6 bases and V 6 bases, and 5 bases lay outside the gene matches. Germline loops: CDR1 SNHLY, CDR2 FYNNEI. This CDR3 has 14 residues. DNA of the CDR3: TGTGCCAGCAGGAACAGGGGAGGTAATTCACCCCTCCACTTT. Its translation is CASRNRGGNSPLHF.

V and J are TRBV3-1 (or the pseudogene TRBV3-2) and TRBJ1-5; D is ambiguous. The CDR3 contains 14 residues. The V end was cut by 4 bases, the J end by 4 bases, with 11 bases between. Germline CDR1 reads LGHDT; CDR2 reads YNNKEL (reference sequence). The CDR3: CASSLNGVNQPQHF. The CDR3 DNA is TGTGCCAGCAGCCTTAACGGGGTTAATCAGCCCCAGCATTTT.

The V call is TRBV2, the J call TRBJ2-3; D perhaps matches TRBD1 (5 bases). Germline-derived CDR1 and CDR2 are SNHLY and FYNNEI. V lost 7 bases to trimming and J lost 6 bases, with 11 bases between them. The CDR3 consists of 12 residues. CDR3 sequence: CASTPRQDTQYF. For the CDR3, the DNA is TGTGCCAGCACCCCGCGACAGGATACGCAGTATTTT.

The V and J genes are TRBV18 and TRBJ2-2, with a tentative D call TRBD1 (6 bases). The germline gives CDR1 KGHSH, CDR2 LQKENI. V lost 2 bases and J lost 2, with 9 bases in between. The CDR3 totals 15 residues. CDR3 sequence: CASSPYRANTGELFF. The CDR3 coding sequence is TGTGCCAGCTCACCATACAGGGCAAACACCGGGGAGCTGTTTTTT. Drawing the rest from reference TRBV18 and TRBJ2-2, the complete variable domain is NAGVMQNPRHLVRRRGQEARLRCSPMKGHSHVYWYRQLPEEGLKFMVYLQKENIIDESGMPKERFSAEFPKEGPSILRIQQVVRGDSAAYFCASSPYRANTGELFFGEGSRLTVL.

The rearrangement links TRBV20-1 to TRBJ2-5; possible D gene TRBD2, 7 bases. The CDR3 consists of 11 residues. Germline V lookup: CDR1 DFQATT, CDR2 SNEGSKA (reference sequence). CDR3 sequence: CGGGSEETQYF. The CDR3 nucleotides are TGCGGGGGGGGCTCCGAAGAGACCCAGTACTTC.

The chain carries TRBV19 and TRBJ2-3; TRBD1 matches at 8 bases. Germline V gives CDR1 LNHDA, CDR2 SQIVND (reference sequence). This CDR3 is 17 amino acids long. The junction had 11 bases not matched to a gene; V was cut back by 5 bases and J by 1 base. CDR3 sequence: CASSPRTGREGTDTQYF. The DNA for the CDR3 is TGTGCCAGTAGTCCTAGGACAGGGCGAGAGGGCACAGATACGCAGTATTTT.

This clone occurred once. This chain uses TRBV5-8 with TRBJ1-3; D is perhaps TRBD1 (6 bases). CDR3 size: 15 residues. Per the germline V gene, CDR1 is SGHTS and CDR2 is YDEGEE. V shed 3 bases and J shed 6 bases, with 16 bases lying between them. CDR3 region: CASSWDTRSENTIYF. CDR3 sequence (DNA): TGTGCCAGCAGCTGGGACACCCGTTCCGAAAACACCATATATTTT. The full variable domain, in which reference TRBV5-8 and TRBJ1-3 provide the parts outside the CDR3, is EAGVTQSPTHLIKTRGQQATLRCSPISGHTSVYWYQQALGLGLQFLLWYDEGEERNRGNFPPRFSGRQFPNYSSELNVNALELEDSALYLCASSWDTRSENTIYFGEGSWLTVV.

V gene TRBV7-6 combines with J gene TRBJ2-5; 9 bases agree with TRBD2. Losses at the gene ends were 1 base for V and 5 bases for J; bases not matched to a gene: 8. Germline V gene data show CDR1 as SGHVS and CDR2 as FNYEAQ. The CDR3 runs to 16 residues. CDR3 region: CASSLEAAGGVETQYF. The CDR3 bases are TGTGCCAGCAGCTTAGAGGCAGCGGGGGGAGTTGAGACCCAGTACTTC.

The chain carries TRBV19 and TRBJ2-7; 9 bases align to TRBD2. This CDR3 has 15 residues. CDR1 and CDR2 from the germline V gene are LNHDA and SQIVND (reference sequence). V lost 5 bases to trimming and J lost 9 bases; unmatched junction nucleotides: 14. CDR3 sequence: CASSDSGLAVIVQYF. CDR3 DNA: TGTGCCAGTAGTGATTCGGGACTAGCAGTCATTGTGCAGTACTTC.